The 32 T cell receptor beta chains in this list originate from one sample, sequenced in a study of cytomegalovirus exposure and HLA in healthy donors. Amplification used 60 Vbeta primers and 13 Jbeta primers. Sequencing was performed with immunoSEQ multiplex PCR; in TCRdb, only in-frame clones are kept and a portion is missing. Its listing shows 70,000 to 85,000 clones. Material: PBMCs. The origin of the receptors is a female donor in good health and CMV-seropositive.

This chain joins TRBV11-2 and TRBJ2-7, with D perhaps matching TRBD2 (5 bases). The CDR3 is 13 amino acids. Trimming took 7 bases from V and 0 from J, leaving 10 bases between them. Germline CDR1 is SGHAT and CDR2 is FQNNGV. DNA of the CDR3: TGTGCCAGCAACGATCGGGGCTCCTACGAGCAGTACTTC. Translated: CASNDRGSYEQYF.

This CDR3 reads CASSQSLATNEKLFF. The CDR3 DNA reads TGCGCCAGCAGCCAGAGCCTTGCAACTAATGAAAAACTGTTTTTT. The J gene is TRBJ1-4, the V gene TRBV4-3; D unclear. CDR1 LGHNA and CDR2 YSLEER come from the germline V gene. CDR3 size: 15 residues. Trimming took 3 bases from V and 0 from J, leaving 8 bases between them.

The V gene is TRBV9, the J gene TRBJ2-7, with 8 bases matching TRBD2. Trimming at V came to 0 bases and at J to 0 bases, leaving 2 bases not matched to a gene. The CDR3 has 15 amino acids. Germline CDR1 is SGDLS and CDR2 is YYNGEE. The DNA for the CDR3 is TGTGCCAGCAGCGTAGCCGGGACTAGCTCCTACGAGCAGTACTTC. Amino acid sequence: CASSVAGTSSYEQYF.

The V and J genes are TRBV30 and TRBJ1-2; TRBD1 might be the D (5 bases). Between the trimmed V and J ends, which lost 4 bases and 8 bases, there was a span of 14 bases. The CDR3 is 12 amino acids. CDR1 is GTSNPN and CDR2 is SVGIG in the germline V gene (reference sequence). As DNA, the CDR3 is TGTGCCTGGAAAGCAGGGCTTGGGGGCTACACCTTC. This codes for CAWKAGLGGYTF.

The chain employs TRBV27 and TRBJ2-7; D possibly corresponds to TRBD2 (7 bases). Germline V lookup: CDR1 MNHEY, CDR2 SMNVEV (reference sequence). V was pared by 6 bases and J by 4 bases, with 16 bases between. The CDR3 spans 14 residues. The CDR3 reads CASSVGRGGYEQYF. Written as DNA, the CDR3 is TGTGCCAGCAGCGTGGGAAGGGGGGGGTACGAGCAGTACTTC.

CDR3 residues: CASSLARATNEKLFF. The CDR3 DNA is TGTGCCAGCAGCTTAGCGCGGGCAACTAATGAAAAACTGTTTTTT. The rearrangement joins TRBV7-2 to TRBJ1-4; D is undetermined. Per germline, CDR1 SGHTA and CDR2 FQGNSA. The CDR3 totals 15 residues. The V end was cut by 0 bases, the J end by 0 bases, with 5 bases between.

This chain links TRBV28 with TRBJ2-5, with D possibly TRBD1 on 5 matching bases. The CDR3 has 14 amino acids. The germline V gene encodes CDR1 MDHEN and CDR2 SYDVKM. The ends were cut back, 5 bases at V and 3 bases at J, with 13 bases in the middle. The CDR3 here is CASSMTGAKETQYF. DNA for the CDR3: TGTGCCAGCAGTATGACTGGGGCCAAAGAGACCCAGTACTTC.

The chain carries TRBV4-3 and TRBJ2-2, with D uncertain. The CDR3 covers 15 residues. The V gene lost 0 bases and the J gene lost 6 bases, with 11 bases spanning the gap. Germline V gene lookup returns CDR1 LGHNA and CDR2 YSLEER. CDR3 amino acids: CASSQDWQVAGELFF. The CDR3 region has the DNA TGCGCCAGCAGCCAAGATTGGCAGGTCGCCGGGGAGCTGTTTTTT.

In the case of this clone: This CDR3 is also generated by other DNA sequences in the sample. The chain uses TRBV29-1 and TRBJ1-3; D is undetermined. Germline loops: CDR1 SQVTM, CDR2 ANQGSEA. The V gene lost 4 bases and the J gene lost 4 bases, with 5 bases spanning the gap. The CDR3 has 11 amino acids. CDR3 region: CSVGVGNTIYF. The CDR3 DNA reads TGCAGCGTTGGAGTCGGAAACACCATATATTTT.

The chain recombines TRBV2 with TRBJ2-1, with TRBD2 as a possible D gene (5 bases). The CDR3 is 19 residues long. Germline loops: CDR1 SNHLY, CDR2 FYNNEI. CDR3 protein: CTQQDFREATPRDHNEQFF. The DNA for the CDR3 is TGTACGCAGCAGGATTTCAGAGAAGCGACTCCCCGGGATCACAATGAGCAGTTCTTC.

In regard to this clone: A junction end diverges from the germline sequence, so it may reflect a read error. The chain combines TRBV19 with TRBJ1-5; D gene uncertain. The CDR3 is 13 amino acids. The germline CDR1 and CDR2 sequences are LNHDA and SQIVND (reference sequence). DNA of the CDR3: TGTGCCAGTAATCTGCGTCTCAATCGGCCCCAGCATTTT. Encoded protein: CASNLRLNRPQHF.

CDR3 sequence: CASRIDRFSGNTIYF. CDR3 nucleotide sequence: TGTGCCAGCAGAATCGACAGGTTCTCTGGAAACACCATATATTTT. The V call is TRBV6-5, the J call TRBJ1-3, with D possibly matching TRBD1 (6 bases). Trimming took off 6 bases at V and 0 bases at J, with 12 bases between the two ends. The CDR3 contains 15 residues. CDR1 MNHEY and CDR2 SVGAGI come from the germline V gene.

This chain connects TRBV5-1 to TRBJ1-1; no firm D call. Germline CDR1 is SGHRS and CDR2 is YFSETQ. Trimming pared 0 bases from V and 1 base from J, leaving 13 bases between. The CDR3 totals 16 residues. The CDR3 is CASSLEAGGSNTEAFF. Written as DNA, the CDR3 is TGCGCCAGCAGCTTGGAAGCGGGAGGGTCGAACACTGAAGCTTTCTTT.

The genes are TRBV6-4 and TRBJ2-5; TRBD1 aligns across 7 bases. The V segment lost 6 bases and the J segment 5 bases; nucleotides outside the gene matches: 6. The CDR3 is made up of 13 amino acids. The germline V gene encodes CDR1 MRHNA and CDR2 SNTAGT. Written as DNA, the CDR3 is TGTGCCAGCAGCCTGAACAGGGGCGAGACCCAGTACTTC. Its protein product is CASSLNRGETQYF.

The genes are TRBV4-3 and TRBJ2-7, with a possible D match to TRBD2 (6 bases). Germline assignment: CDR1 LGHNA and CDR2 YSLEER. CDR3 length: 15 residues. Trimming left V 3 bases short and J 0 bases short, with 12 bases between. Here the CDR3 DNA reads TGCGCCAGCAGCCATGGGACCGGGAGCTCCTACGAGCAGTACTTC. Its translation: CASSHGTGSSYEQYF.

This sequence joins TRBV25-1 and TRBJ2-2; 7 nucleotides align to TRBD2. The CDR3 totals 15 residues. The germline V gene encodes CDR1 MGHDK and CDR2 SYGVNS. The ends lost 6 bases at V and 2 bases at J; junction bases unmatched: 6. CDR3 nucleotides: TGTGCCAGCAGGGGACTACCGGAAAACACCGGGGAGCTGTTTTTT. Translating gives CASRGLPENTGELFF.

The V call is TRBV7-2, the J call TRBJ2-2, with 12 bases that match TRBD1. Germline loops: CDR1 SGHTA, CDR2 FQGNSA. After removal of 3 bases from V and 7 bases from J, the junction contained 3 bases not matched to a gene. CDR3 length equals 15 residues. The CDR3 DNA sequence: TGTGCCAGCAGCTTGGGGACAGGGGGCGGCGGGGAGCTGTTTTTT. The encoded protein is CASSLGTGGGGELFF. Variable domain in full (rest from reference TRBV7-2 and TRBJ2-2): GAGVSQSPSNKVTEKGKDVELRCDPISGHTALYWYRQSLGQGLEFLIYFQGNSAPDKSGLPSDRFSAERTGGSVSTLTIQRTQQEDSAVYLCASSLGTGGGGELFFGEGSRLTVL.

A note on this clone: The sample carries other DNA sequences with the same CDR3. The chain has TRBV7-6 and TRBJ1-1; possibly TRBD1 for D (5 bases). The V and J ends lost 3 bases and 5 bases respectively, with 13 bases between them. Germline V lookup: CDR1 SGHVS, CDR2 FNYEAQ. CDR3 length: 14 residues. CDR3 coding DNA: TGTGCCAGCAGCTTGGGACGAGGGAGGACTGAAGCTTTCTTT. This gives the protein CASSLGRGRTEAFF. The variable domain in full, completed from reference TRBV7-6 and TRBJ1-1, reads GAGVSQSPRYKVTKRGQDVALRCDPISGHVSLYWYRQALGQGPEFLTYFNYEAQQDKSGLPNDRFSAERPEGSISTLTIQRTEQRDSAMYRCASSLGRGRTEAFFGQGTRLTVV.

The chain combines TRBV7-6 with TRBJ1-5, with D unresolved. Trimming removed 1 base from V and 0 bases from J, with 13 bases in between. The CDR3 covers 17 residues. The V gene's germline CDR1 is SGHVS and CDR2 FNYEAQ. CDR3 region: CASSLGHGHSSNQPQHF. The CDR3 region has the DNA TGTGCCAGCAGCTTAGGTCATGGGCACAGTAGCAATCAGCCCCAGCATTTT. The full variable domain, in which reference TRBV7-6 and TRBJ1-5 provide the parts outside the CDR3, is GAGVSQSPRYKVTKRGQDVALRCDPISGHVSLYWYRQALGQGPEFLTYFNYEAQQDKSGLPNDRFSAERPEGSISTLTIQRTEQRDSAMYRCASSLGHGHSSNQPQHFGDGTRLSIL.

The chain has TRBV19 and TRBJ2-1; 9 bases map to TRBD2. The CDR3 has 15 amino acids. The trim removed 7 bases at V and 7 bases at J, leaving 11 bases unmatched. Germline CDR1 and CDR2: LNHDA and SQIVND (reference sequence). The DNA for the CDR3 is TGTGCCAGTAATCCGGCGCTAGCGGGGCCGAATGAGCAGTTCTTC. Its protein is CASNPALAGPNEQFF.

The gene calls are TRBV4-2 and TRBJ2-7; TRBD2 aligns across 12 bases. V dropped 2 bases and J dropped 4; count of bases not matched to a gene: 6. The germline V gene encodes CDR1 LGHNA and CDR2 YNFKEQ. This CDR3 is built from 16 residues. The DNA of the CDR3 is TGTGCCAGCAGCCAACTGACTAGCGGGAGTGCTTACGAGCAGTACTTC. Encoded protein: CASSQLTSGSAYEQYF.

The chain links TRBV7-8 to TRBJ1-2, with 9 nucleotides matching TRBD1. Germline assignment: CDR1 SGHVS and CDR2 FQNEAQ. The length of the CDR3 is 18 residues. V shed 5 bases, J shed 0 bases, and the junction held 13 bases outside the gene matches. The CDR3 reads CASSPQQGALLPNYGYTF. The CDR3 DNA is TGTGCCAGCAGCCCCCAACAGGGGGCTCTGTTACCTAACTATGGCTACACCTTC.

For this clone: Other DNA sequences of this sample code for an identical CDR3. The chain carries TRBV7-2 and TRBJ2-5, with a possible D match to TRBD1 (5 bases). Between the trimmed V and J ends, which lost 1 base and 3 bases, there was a span of 6 bases. This CDR3 comprises 13 residues. Germline-derived CDR1 and CDR2 are SGHTA and FQGNSA. The CDR3 sequence is CASSLGTKETQYF. The CDR3 coding sequence is TGTGCCAGCAGCTTAGGGACAAAAGAGACCCAGTACTTC.

This chain's CDR3 is CASSVARTSGSCSYEQYF. The CDR3 bases are TGTGCCAGCAGCGTAGCTAGGACTAGCGGAAGCTGCTCCTACGAGCAGTACTTC. The chain couples TRBV9 to TRBJ2-7, with 10 nucleotides matching TRBD2. J gave up 0 bases and V 0 bases, and 9 bases lay outside the gene matches. This CDR3 contains 18 residues. The V gene's germline CDR1 is SGDLS and CDR2 YYNGEE.

V and J are TRBV5-5 and TRBJ2-7, with D perhaps TRBD2 (5 bases). V was trimmed by 7 bases and J by 5 bases, leaving 16 bases between them. CDR3 length: 13 residues. CDR1 and CDR2 (germline): SGHKS, YYEKEE (reference sequence). In DNA, the CDR3 is TGTGCCAGCCATGGGTGGGCGGGCGACGAGCAGTACTTC. Amino acids: CASHGWAGDEQYF.

The rearrangement links TRBV7-9 to TRBJ2-1; 10 bases agree with TRBD2. V was clipped by 5 bases and J by 11 bases; unmatched bases: 15. The CDR3 is 16 residues long. Per the germline V gene, CDR1 is SEHNR and CDR2 is FQNEAQ (reference sequence). CDR3 in amino acids: CASSPGGALAGAQQFF. The CDR3 DNA reads as TGTGCCAGCAGCCCAGGAGGGGCGCTAGCGGGGGCCCAGCAGTTCTTC.

V is TRBV7-6 and J is TRBJ1-2; 12 positions agree with TRBD1. This CDR3 is built from 16 residues. V was clipped by 0 bases and J by 8 bases; unmatched bases: 7. Germline loops: CDR1 SGHVS, CDR2 FNYEAQ. The CDR3 sequence: CASSLAPGQGAGGYTF. CDR3 nucleotide sequence: TGTGCCAGCAGCTTAGCTCCGGGACAGGGGGCGGGAGGCTACACCTTC.

This chain links TRBV2 with TRBJ2-5; TRBD2 matches 7 bases. Looked up from germline, CDR1 is SNHLY and CDR2 is FYNNEI. V dropped 4 bases and J dropped 5; count of bases not matched to a gene: 13. The CDR3 length is 16 residues. The CDR3 nucleotides read TGTGCCAGCAGTGCGGTTTGGGGCGGGAGTGGTGAGACCCAGTACTTC. Protein: CASSAVWGGSGETQYF.

The chain has TRBV30 and TRBJ1-1, with D possibly matching TRBD1 (5 bases). Germline V gene sequence: CDR1 GTSNPN, CDR2 SVGIG (reference sequence). V was cut by 3 bases and J by 6 bases, with 17 bases left in between. CDR3 length: 14 residues. CDR3 amino acids: CAWRNERTRAEAFF. The CDR3 DNA reads as TGTGCCTGGAGGAACGAACGGACACGCGCTGAAGCTTTCTTT.

The chain combines TRBV13 with TRBJ2-2; D uncertain. CDR3 length equals 13 residues. Trimming left V 1 base short and J 9 bases short, with 9 bases between. Germline values: CDR1 PRHDT, CDR2 FYEKMQ (reference sequence). CDR3 in amino acids: CASSLAPFRELFF. In DNA, the CDR3 is TGTGCCAGCAGCTTAGCCCCTTTCCGGGAGCTGTTTTTT.

The V call is TRBV25-1, the J call TRBJ2-2, with a tentative D call TRBD2 (6 bases). The CDR3 covers 14 residues. CDR1 MGHDK and CDR2 SYGVNS come from the germline V gene. V lost 6 bases and J lost 4, with 12 bases in between. CDR3 residues: CASRTPGSTGELFF. The CDR3 coding sequence is TGTGCCAGCAGAACCCCCGGGAGCACCGGGGAGCTGTTTTTT.

This rearrangement joins TRBV2 to TRBJ1-1; TRBD1 matches at 8 bases. Trimming at V came to 2 bases and at J to 5 bases, leaving 13 bases not matched to a gene. This CDR3 has 17 residues. CDR1 is SNHLY, CDR2 FYNNEI, per germline. Here the CDR3 DNA reads TGTGCCAGCAGTGAATTAGGAACAGGGGGACTGGGTACTGAAGCTTTCTTT. Amino acid sequence: CASSELGTGGLGTEAFF.